Detailed here is one TCR beta chain. Its antigen is still unknown. The data stem from a study of shared clonotypes between healthy human individuals. Points from the study as a whole: Of the naive CD4 clonotypes, around 4.9% were shared across a few donors. Blood was the only sampled material, and tissue repertoires likely differ.

Trimming pared 7 bases from V and 4 bases from J, leaving 10 bases between. Looked up from germline, CDR1 is SQVTM and CDR2 is ANQGSEA. The CDR3 runs to 12 residues. Here immunoSEQ multiplex PCR was the method, and the copy in TCRdb shows in-frame clones only, minus some. The sample shows roughly 2,000,000 clones, just over 90% of them seen only once. Positively selected for CCR7, the CD45RO-negative cells used as naive CD8 cells excluded terminally differentiated effector memory CD45RA+ cells. This sequence joins TRBV29-1 and TRBJ2-2; D unresolved. This receptor was taken from a man aged 18 to 29 in good health. Some clones in this sample may be carry-over from other donors' samples. The material sequenced was naive CD8+ T cells from PBMCs. The CDR3 protein is CSALETTGELFF. CDR3 nucleotide sequence: TGCAGCGCCCTGGAGACCACCGGGGAGCTGTTTTTT.